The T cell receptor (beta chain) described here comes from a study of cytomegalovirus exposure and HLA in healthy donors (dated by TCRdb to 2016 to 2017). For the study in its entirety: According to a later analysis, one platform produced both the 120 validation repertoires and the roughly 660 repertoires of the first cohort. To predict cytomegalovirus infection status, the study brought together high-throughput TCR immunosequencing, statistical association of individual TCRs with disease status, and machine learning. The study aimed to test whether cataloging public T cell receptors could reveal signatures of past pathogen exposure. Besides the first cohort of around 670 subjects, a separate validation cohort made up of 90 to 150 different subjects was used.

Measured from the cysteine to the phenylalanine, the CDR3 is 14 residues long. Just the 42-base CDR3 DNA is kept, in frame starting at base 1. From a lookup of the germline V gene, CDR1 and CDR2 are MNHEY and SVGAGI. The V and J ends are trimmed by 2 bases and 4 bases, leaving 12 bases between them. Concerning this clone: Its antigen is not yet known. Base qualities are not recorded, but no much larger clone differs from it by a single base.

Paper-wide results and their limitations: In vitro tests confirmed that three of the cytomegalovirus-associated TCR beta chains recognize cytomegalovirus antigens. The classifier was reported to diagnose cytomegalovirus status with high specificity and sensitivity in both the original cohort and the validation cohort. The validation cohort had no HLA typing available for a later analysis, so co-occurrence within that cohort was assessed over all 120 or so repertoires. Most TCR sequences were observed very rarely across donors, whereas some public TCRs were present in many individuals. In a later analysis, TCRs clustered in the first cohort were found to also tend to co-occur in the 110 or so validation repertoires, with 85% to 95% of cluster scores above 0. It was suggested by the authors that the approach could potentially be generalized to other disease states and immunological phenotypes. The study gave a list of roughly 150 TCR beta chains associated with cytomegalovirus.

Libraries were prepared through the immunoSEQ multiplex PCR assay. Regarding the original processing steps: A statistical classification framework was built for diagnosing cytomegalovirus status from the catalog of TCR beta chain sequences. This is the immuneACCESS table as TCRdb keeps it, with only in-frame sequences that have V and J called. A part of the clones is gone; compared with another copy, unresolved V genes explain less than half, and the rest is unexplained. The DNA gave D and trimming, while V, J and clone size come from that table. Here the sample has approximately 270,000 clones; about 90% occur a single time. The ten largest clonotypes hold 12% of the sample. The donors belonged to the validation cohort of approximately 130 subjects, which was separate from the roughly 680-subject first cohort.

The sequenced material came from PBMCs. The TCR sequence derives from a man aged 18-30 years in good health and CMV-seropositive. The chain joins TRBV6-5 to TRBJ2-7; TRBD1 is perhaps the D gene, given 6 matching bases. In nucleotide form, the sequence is TGTGCCAGCAGTTACCAGGGGCTAGGATACGAGCAGTACTTC. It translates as CASSYQGLGYEQYF.